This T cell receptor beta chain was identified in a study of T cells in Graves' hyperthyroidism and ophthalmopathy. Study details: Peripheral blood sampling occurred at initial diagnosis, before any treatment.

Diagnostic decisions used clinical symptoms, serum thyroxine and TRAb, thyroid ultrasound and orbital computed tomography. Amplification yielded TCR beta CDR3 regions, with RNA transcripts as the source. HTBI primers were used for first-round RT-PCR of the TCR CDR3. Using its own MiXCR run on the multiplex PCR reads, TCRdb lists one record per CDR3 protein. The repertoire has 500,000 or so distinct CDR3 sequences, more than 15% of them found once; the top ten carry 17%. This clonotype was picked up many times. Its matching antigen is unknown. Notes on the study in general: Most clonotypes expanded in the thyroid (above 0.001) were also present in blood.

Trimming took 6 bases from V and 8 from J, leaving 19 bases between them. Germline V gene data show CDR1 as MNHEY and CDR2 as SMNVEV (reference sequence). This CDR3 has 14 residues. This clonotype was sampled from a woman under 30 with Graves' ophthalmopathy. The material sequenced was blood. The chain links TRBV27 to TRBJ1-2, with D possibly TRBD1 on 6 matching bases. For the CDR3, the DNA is TGTGCCAGCAGACAACAGGCGTGGAGGGGGGGCTACACCTTC. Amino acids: CASRQQAWRGGYTF.